This T cell receptor beta chain was profiled in a study of blood T cells in healthy people across ages. General study points: With donor CMV status unknown, expanded clonotype changes were possibly confounded. Estimated diversity across one million T cells was deemed an underestimate. Correlation between TCR beta diversity and naive T cell percentage was strong. A greater number of naive CD4+ cells and higher diversity distinguished long-lived donors from aged donors.

The authors ran a second PCR of 7 to 11 cycles using a sample-barcoded 5' primer and a J-beta primer mix. MiXCR, applied by TCRdb to the 5' RACE reads, yields one record per CDR3 protein. The sample has fewer than 1.5 million distinct CDR3 sequences, approximately 38% seen once; the top ten hold roughly 7.9%. The germline CDR1 and CDR2 sequences are KGHSH and LQKENI. The CDR3 consists of 12 residues. The germline V and J ends were trimmed by 3 bases and 4 bases, with 5 bases remaining between them. Remarks on this clonotype: Its antigen is as yet unknown.

V usage is TRBV18 and J usage is TRBJ2-3; no firm D call. What was sequenced was blood. This clonotype originated in a woman aged 18 to 35 in good health. The CDR3, as DNA: TGTGCCAGCTCACCGGCGGCAGATACGCAGTATTTT. Translation: CASSPAADTQYF.